Listed here are 4 T cell receptor beta chains from one sample, sequenced in a study of blood T cell repertoires in COVID-19. Sequencing was performed with immunoSEQ multiplex PCR; in TCRdb, only in-frame clones are kept and a portion is missing. This table holds about 210,000 clones, 85% found once. What was sequenced was peripheral blood. The receptor source for this set is a man aged 60 to 75 with COVID-19, enrolled during active disease.

The chain has TRBV6-6 and TRBJ1-4; 7 nucleotides agree with TRBD1. Trimming removed 4 bases from V and 5 bases from J; junction bases left unmatched: 10. Germline V gives CDR1 MNHNY, CDR2 SVGAGI (reference sequence). The CDR3 is 16 amino acids. The CDR3 nucleotides read TGTGCCAGCAGTTCCGCGCGCCAGGGGGGCAATGAAAAACTGTTTTTT. Translation: CASSSARQGGNEKLFF.

The V and J genes are TRBV28 and TRBJ1-6; 7 bases are shared with TRBD1. The CDR3 loop spans 14 amino acids. V was clipped by 1 base and J by 14 bases; unmatched bases: 8. CDR1 and CDR2 from the germline V gene are MDHEN and SYDVKM. The CDR3 region has the DNA TGTGCCAGCAGTTTATCAGGGGGTGGTGGAACCCTCCACTTT. Translating gives CASSLSGGGGTLHF.

The V call is TRBV11-2, the J call TRBJ1-4; maybe TRBD1 (6 bases). CDR1 SGHAT and CDR2 FQNNGV come from the germline V gene. V shed 3 bases and J shed 3 bases, with 11 bases lying between them. CDR3 length equals 15 residues. The CDR3 sequence is CASSLGGRANEKLFF. CDR3 in DNA: TGTGCCAGCAGCTTGGGGGGGCGGGCTAATGAAAAACTGTTTTTT.

The gene calls are TRBV27 and TRBJ2-5, with unresolved D. CDR3 length: 13 amino acids. Trimming took 2 bases from V and 0 from J, leaving 4 bases between them. Germline V gene lookup returns CDR1 MNHEY and CDR2 SMNVEV (reference sequence). CDR3 DNA sequence: TGTGCCAGCAGTTTAACTAACCAAGAGACCCAGTACTTC. Translated, it gives CASSLTNQETQYF.